A selection of T cell receptor beta chains follows, all from one sample in a study of blood T cell repertoires in COVID-19. Profiling relied on immunoSEQ multiplex PCR, and the TCRdb table lists in-frame clones only, not all of them. The sample has about 350,000 clones, approximately 86% seen once. The sample consisted of peripheral blood. The receptors originated from a young man with COVID-19, enrolled during active disease. Both conserved end residues are part of each CDR3. Fields, in order: D gene, J gene, V gene, clone size, CDR3 length, CDR3 protein, CDR3 DNA. A D gene is named only where the DNA matches it firmly. A clone size is listed for some rows: how often the clone was seen (once, few, many), or a class if it is expanded.

d_gene: -
j_gene: TRBJ2-1
v_gene: TRBV19
abundance: -
len: 14
CDR3aa: CASSIWSTRNEQFF
CDR3nt: TGTGCCAGTAGTATCTGGAGCACAAGGAATGAGCAGTTCTTC

d_gene: TRBD1
j_gene: TRBJ2-7
v_gene: TRBV28
abundance: -
len: 14
CDR3aa: CASTSGTGAYEQYF
CDR3nt: TGTGCCAGCACTTCCGGGACAGGGGCCTACGAGCAGTACTTC

d_gene: TRBD1
j_gene: TRBJ1-1
v_gene: TRBV7-9
abundance: -
len: 15
CDR3aa: CASSFRDRSNTEAFF
CDR3nt: TGTGCCAGCAGCTTCCGGGACAGGTCGAACACTGAAGCTTTCTTT

d_gene: -
j_gene: TRBJ1-5
v_gene: TRBV19
abundance: -
len: 14
CDR3aa: CASSFQGRNQPQHF
CDR3nt: TGTGCCAGTAGTTTTCAGGGGCGAAATCAGCCCCAGCATTTT

d_gene: TRBD2
j_gene: TRBJ2-2
v_gene: TRBV4-1
abundance: -
len: 17
CDR3aa: CASSHLLAGGNTGELFF
CDR3nt: TGCGCCAGCAGCCACCTCCTAGCGGGGGGTAACACCGGGGAGCTGTTTTTT

d_gene: -
j_gene: TRBJ2-1
v_gene: TRBV3-1/TRBV3-2
abundance: -
len: 15
CDR3aa: CASSQDPGTYNEQFF
CDR3nt: TGTGCCAGCAGCCAAGATCCAGGGACTTATAATGAGCAGTTCTTC

d_gene: TRBD1
j_gene: TRBJ1-2
v_gene: TRBV7-3
abundance: -
len: 13
CDR3aa: CASSLGTGYGYTF
CDR3nt: TGTGCCAGCAGCTTAGGGACAGGCTATGGCTACACCTTC

d_gene: -
j_gene: TRBJ2-7
v_gene: TRBV13
abundance: few
len: 14
CDR3aa: CASSLGQDNYEQYF
CDR3nt: TGTGCCAGCAGCTTAGGACAAGACAACTACGAGCAGTACTTC

d_gene: TRBD2
j_gene: TRBJ2-1
v_gene: TRBV9
abundance: -
len: 16
CDR3aa: CASSPRTSGRGDEQFF
CDR3nt: TGTGCCAGCAGCCCGCGGACTAGCGGGAGAGGGGATGAGCAGTTCTTC

d_gene: -
j_gene: TRBJ1-6
v_gene: TRBV6-5
abundance: -
len: 14
CDR3aa: CASSAGQNNSPLHF
CDR3nt: TGTGCCAGCAGCGCCGGACAGAATAATTCACCCCTCCACTTT